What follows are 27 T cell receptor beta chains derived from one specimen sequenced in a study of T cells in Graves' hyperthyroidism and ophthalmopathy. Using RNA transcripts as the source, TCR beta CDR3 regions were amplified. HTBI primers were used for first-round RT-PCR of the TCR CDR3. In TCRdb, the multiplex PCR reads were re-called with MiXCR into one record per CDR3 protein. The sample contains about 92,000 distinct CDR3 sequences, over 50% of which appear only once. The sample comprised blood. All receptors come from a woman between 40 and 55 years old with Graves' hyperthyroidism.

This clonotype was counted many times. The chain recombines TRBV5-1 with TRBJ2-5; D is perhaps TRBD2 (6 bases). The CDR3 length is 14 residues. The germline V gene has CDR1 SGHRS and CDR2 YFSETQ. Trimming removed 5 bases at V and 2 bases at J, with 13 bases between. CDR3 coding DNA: TGCGCCAGCAGTTCGGGGGTATTTCAAGAGACCCAGTACTTC. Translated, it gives CASSSGVFQETQYF.

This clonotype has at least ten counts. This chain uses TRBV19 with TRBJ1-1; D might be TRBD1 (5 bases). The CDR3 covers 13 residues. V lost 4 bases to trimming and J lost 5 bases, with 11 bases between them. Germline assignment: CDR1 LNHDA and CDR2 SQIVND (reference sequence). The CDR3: CASSKMGQTEAFF. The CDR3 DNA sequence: TGTGCCAGTAGTAAGATGGGGCAGACTGAAGCTTTCTTT. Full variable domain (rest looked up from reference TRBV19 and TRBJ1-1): DGGITQSPKYLFRKEGQNVTLSCEQNLNHDAMYWYRQDPGQGLRLIYYSQIVNDFQKGDIAEGYSVSREKKESFPLTVTSAQKNPTAFYLCASSKMGQTEAFFGQGTRLTVV.

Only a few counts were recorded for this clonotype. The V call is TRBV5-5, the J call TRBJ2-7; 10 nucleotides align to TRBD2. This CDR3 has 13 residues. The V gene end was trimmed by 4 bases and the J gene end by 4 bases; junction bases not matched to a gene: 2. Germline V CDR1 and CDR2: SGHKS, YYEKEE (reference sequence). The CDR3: CASSPAGGYEQYF. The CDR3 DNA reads TGTGCCAGCAGCCCAGCGGGGGGGTACGAGCAGTACTTC.

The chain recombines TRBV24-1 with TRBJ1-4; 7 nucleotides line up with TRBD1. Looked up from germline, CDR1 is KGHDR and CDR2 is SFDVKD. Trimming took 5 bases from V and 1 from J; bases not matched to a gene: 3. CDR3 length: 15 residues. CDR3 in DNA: TGTGCCACCAGTGCTACAGGGGAAACTAATGAAAAACTGTTTTTT. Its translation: CATSATGETNEKLFF.

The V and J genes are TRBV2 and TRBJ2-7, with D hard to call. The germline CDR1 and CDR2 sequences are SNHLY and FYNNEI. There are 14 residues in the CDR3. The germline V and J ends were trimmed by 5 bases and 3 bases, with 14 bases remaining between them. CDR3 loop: CASSLIRKNYEQYF. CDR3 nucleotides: TGTGCCAGCAGTTTGATAAGGAAAAACTACGAGCAGTACTTC.

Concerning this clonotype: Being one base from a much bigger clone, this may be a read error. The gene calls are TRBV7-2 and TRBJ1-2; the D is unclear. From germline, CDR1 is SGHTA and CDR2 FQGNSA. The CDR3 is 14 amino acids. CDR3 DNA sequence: TGTGCCAGCAGCCCCCGGCGGGAATACTATGGCTACGCCTTC. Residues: CASSPRREYYGYAF.

This CDR3 is CATEQTWGQPQHF. The CDR3 DNA reads as TGTGCCACCGAACAGACATGGGGACAGCCCCAGCATTTT. This chain uses TRBV19 with TRBJ1-5; no clear D. Trimming took off 10 bases at V and 7 bases at J, with 17 bases between the two ends. The length of the CDR3 is 13 residues. Germline CDR1 reads LNHDA; CDR2 reads SQIVND (reference sequence).

The DNA of the CDR3 is TGTGCCAGCAGGGGGGTGGACACTGAAGCTTTCTTT. This gives the protein CASRGVDTEAFF. The chain is built from TRBV25-1 and TRBJ1-1; D perhaps matches TRBD1 (5 bases). The CDR3 is 12 residues long. V dropped 6 bases and J dropped 3 bases, with 8 bases sitting between them. Germline V gives CDR1 MGHDK, CDR2 SYGVNS.

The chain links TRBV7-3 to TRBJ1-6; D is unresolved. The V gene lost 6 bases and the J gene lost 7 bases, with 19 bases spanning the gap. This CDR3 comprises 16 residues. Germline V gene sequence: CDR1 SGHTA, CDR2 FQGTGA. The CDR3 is CASSFSSHSSNSPLHF. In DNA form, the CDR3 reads TGTGCCAGCAGTTTTTCAAGTCACAGCTCGAATTCACCCCTCCACTTT.

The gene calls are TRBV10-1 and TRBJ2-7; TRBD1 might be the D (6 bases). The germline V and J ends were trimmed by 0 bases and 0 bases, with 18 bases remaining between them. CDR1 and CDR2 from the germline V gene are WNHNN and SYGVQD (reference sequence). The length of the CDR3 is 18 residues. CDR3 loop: CASSESSVMDRGSYEQYF. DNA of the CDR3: TGCGCCAGCAGTGAGTCTAGTGTTATGGACAGAGGCTCCTACGAGCAGTACTTC.

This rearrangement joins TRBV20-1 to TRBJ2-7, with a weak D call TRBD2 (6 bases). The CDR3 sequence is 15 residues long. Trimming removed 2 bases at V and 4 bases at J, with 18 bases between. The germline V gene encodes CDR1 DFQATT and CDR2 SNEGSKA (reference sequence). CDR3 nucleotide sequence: TGCAGTGCTAGATCCCGGGCGGGGCAGGGTTACGAGCAGTACTTC. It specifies CSARSRAGQGYEQYF.

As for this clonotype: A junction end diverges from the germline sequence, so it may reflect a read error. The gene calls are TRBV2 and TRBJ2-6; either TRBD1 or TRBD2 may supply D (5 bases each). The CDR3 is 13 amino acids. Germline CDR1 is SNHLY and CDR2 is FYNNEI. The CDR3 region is CASSPGRPNTEAF. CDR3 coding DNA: TGTGCCAGCAGTCCGGGACGGCCGAACACTGAAGCTTTC.

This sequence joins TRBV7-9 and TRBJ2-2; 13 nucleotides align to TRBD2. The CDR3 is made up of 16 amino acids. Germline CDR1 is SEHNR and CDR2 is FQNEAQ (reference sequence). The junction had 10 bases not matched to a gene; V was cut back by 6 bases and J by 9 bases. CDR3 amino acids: CASSPGLAGRPRELFF. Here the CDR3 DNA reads TGTGCCAGCAGTCCGGGACTAGCGGGACGCCCCCGGGAGCTGTTTTTT.

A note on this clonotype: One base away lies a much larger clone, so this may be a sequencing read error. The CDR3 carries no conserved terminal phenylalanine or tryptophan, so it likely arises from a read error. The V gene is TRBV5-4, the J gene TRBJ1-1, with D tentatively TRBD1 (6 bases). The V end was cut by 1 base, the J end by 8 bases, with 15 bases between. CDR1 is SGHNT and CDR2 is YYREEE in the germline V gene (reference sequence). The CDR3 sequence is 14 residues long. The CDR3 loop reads CASSLWGQFSEAFL. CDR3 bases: TGTGCCAGCAGCTTGTGGGGGCAGTTCTCCGAAGCTTTCCTT.

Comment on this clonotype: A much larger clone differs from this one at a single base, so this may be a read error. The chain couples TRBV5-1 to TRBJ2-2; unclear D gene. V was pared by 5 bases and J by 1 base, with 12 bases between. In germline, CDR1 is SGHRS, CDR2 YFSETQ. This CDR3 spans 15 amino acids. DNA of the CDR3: TGCGCCAGCAGGGTTATCTCAAGGAACACCGGGGAGCTGTTTTTT. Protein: CASRVISRNTGELFF.

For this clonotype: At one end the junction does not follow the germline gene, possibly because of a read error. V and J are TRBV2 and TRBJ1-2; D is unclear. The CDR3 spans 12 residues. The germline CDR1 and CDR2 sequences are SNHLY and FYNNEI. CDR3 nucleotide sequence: TGTACCAGCAGTGAAGCAAAGGGCGGCTACACCTTC. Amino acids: CTSSEAKGGYTF.

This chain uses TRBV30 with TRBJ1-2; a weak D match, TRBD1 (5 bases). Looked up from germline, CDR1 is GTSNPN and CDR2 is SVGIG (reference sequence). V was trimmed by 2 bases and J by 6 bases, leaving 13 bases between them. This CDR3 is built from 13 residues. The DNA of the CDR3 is TGTGCCTGGAGTCGGGGGGTGGGCCATGGCTACACCTTC. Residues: CAWSRGVGHGYTF.

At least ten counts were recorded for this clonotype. CDR3 loop: CASSYRGGEQYF. CDR3 bases: TGTGCCAGCAGCTACAGGGGTGGCGAGCAGTACTTC. The rearrangement joins TRBV27 to TRBJ2-7; 7 bases line up with TRBD1. Germline assignment: CDR1 MNHEY and CDR2 SMNVEV (reference sequence). V shed 6 bases and J 6 bases; nucleotides not matched to a gene: 5. The CDR3 extends over 12 amino acids.

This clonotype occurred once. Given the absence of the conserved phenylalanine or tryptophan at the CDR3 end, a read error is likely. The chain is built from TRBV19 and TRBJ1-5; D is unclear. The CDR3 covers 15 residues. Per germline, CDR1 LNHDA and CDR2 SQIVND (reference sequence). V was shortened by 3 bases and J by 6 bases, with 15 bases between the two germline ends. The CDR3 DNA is TGTGCCAGTAGTATCGCGGGTCATCTGGTTCAGCCCCAGCATCTT. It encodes CASSIAGHLVQPQHL.

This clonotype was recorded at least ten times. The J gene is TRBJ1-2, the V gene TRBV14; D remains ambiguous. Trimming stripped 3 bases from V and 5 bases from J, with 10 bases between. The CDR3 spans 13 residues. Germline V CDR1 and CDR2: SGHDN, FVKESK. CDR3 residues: CASSQFGVYGYTF. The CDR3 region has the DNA TGTGCCAGCAGCCAGTTCGGAGTTTATGGCTACACCTTC.

DNA of the CDR3: TGCAGCGTTGAAATGAAGGGGAACTATGGCTACACCTTC. It encodes CSVEMKGNYGYTF. The chain joins TRBV29-1 to TRBJ1-2; D is perhaps TRBD1 (5 bases). The CDR3 contains 13 residues. In germline, CDR1 is SQVTM, CDR2 ANQGSEA. The V gene lost 2 bases and the J gene lost 2 bases, with 9 bases spanning the gap.

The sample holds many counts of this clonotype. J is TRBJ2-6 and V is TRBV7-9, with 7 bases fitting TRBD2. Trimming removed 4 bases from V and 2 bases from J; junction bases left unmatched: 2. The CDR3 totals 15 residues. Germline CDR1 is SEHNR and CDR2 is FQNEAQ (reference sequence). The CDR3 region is CASSWEGTGANVLTF. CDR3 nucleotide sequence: TGTGCCAGCAGCTGGGAGGGGACTGGGGCCAACGTCCTGACTTTC. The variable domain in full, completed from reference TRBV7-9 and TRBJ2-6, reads DTGVSQNPRHKITKRGQNVTFRCDPISEHNRLYWYRQTLGQGPEFLTYFQNEAQLEKSRLLSDRFSAERPKGSFSTLEIQRTEQGDSAMYLCASSWEGTGANVLTFGAGSRLTVL.

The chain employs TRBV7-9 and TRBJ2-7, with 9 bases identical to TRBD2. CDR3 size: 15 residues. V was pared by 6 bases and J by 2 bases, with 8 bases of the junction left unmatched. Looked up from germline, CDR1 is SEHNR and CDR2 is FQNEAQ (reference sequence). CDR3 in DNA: TGTGCCAGCAGGTCAGACGCTAGCGGGACCTACGAGCAGTACTTC. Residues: CASRSDASGTYEQYF. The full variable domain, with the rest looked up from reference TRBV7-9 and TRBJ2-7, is DTGVSQNPRHKITKRGQNVTFRCDPISEHNRLYWYRQTLGQGPEFLTYFQNEAQLEKSRLLSDRFSAERPKGSFSTLEIQRTEQGDSAMYLCASRSDASGTYEQYFGPGTRLTVT.

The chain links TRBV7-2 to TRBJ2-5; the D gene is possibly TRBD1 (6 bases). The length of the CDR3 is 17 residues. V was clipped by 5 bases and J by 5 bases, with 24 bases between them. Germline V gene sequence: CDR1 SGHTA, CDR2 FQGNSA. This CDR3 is CASSQDPPGLRGETQYF. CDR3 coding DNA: TGTGCCAGCAGCCAGGATCCCCCAGGGTTAAGGGGGGAGACCCAGTACTTC. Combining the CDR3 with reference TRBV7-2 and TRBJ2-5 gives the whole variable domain GAGVSQSPSNKVTEKGKDVELRCDPISGHTALYWYRQSLGQGLEFLIYFQGNSAPDKSGLPSDRFSAERTGGSVSTLTIQRTQQEDSAVYLCASSQDPPGLRGETQYFGPGTRLLVL.

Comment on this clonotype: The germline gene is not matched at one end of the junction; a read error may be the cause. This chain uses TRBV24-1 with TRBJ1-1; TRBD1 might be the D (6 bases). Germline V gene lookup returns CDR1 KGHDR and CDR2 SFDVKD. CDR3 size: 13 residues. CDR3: CASSYLTGAEAFF. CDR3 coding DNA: TGTGCCAGCAGTTACTTGACAGGCGCTGAAGCTTTCTTT.

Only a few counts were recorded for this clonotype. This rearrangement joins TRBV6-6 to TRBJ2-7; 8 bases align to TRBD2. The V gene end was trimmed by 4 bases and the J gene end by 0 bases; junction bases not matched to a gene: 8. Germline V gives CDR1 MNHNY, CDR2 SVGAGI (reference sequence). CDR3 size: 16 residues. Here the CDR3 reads CASSSPQREFSYEQYF. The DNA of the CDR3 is TGTGCCAGCAGTTCACCACAGCGGGAGTTCTCCTACGAGCAGTACTTC.

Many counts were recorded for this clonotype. The CDR3 protein is CASTLGGFQETQYF. The CDR3 bases are TGCGCCAGCACCCTCGGGGGGTTCCAAGAGACCCAGTACTTC. The chain employs TRBV5-1 and TRBJ2-5; 7 positions match TRBD2. Trimming at V came to 6 bases and at J to 1 base, leaving 6 bases not matched to a gene. CDR3 length: 14 residues. The germline V gene encodes CDR1 SGHRS and CDR2 YFSETQ.